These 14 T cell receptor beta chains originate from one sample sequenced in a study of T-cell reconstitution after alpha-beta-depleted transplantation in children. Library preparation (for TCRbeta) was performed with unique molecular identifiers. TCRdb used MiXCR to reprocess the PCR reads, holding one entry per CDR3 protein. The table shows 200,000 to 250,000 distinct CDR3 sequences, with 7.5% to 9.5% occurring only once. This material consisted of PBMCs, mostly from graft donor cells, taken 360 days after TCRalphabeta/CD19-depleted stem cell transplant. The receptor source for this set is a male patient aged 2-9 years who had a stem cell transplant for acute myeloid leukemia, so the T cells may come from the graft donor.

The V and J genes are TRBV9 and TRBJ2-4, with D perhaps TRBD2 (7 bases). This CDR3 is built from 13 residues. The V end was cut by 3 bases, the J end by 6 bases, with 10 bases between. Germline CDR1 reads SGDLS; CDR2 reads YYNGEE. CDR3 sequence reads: CASSEGGRNIQYF. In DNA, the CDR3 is TGTGCCAGCAGCGAGGGGGGGAGAAACATTCAGTACTTC.

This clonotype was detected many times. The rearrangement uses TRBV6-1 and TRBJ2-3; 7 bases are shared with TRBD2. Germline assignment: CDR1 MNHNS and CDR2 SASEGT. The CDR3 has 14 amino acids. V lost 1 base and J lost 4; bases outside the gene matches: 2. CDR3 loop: CASSEGLAADTQYF. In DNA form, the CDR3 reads TGTGCCAGCAGTGAAGGACTAGCTGCAGATACGCAGTATTTT.

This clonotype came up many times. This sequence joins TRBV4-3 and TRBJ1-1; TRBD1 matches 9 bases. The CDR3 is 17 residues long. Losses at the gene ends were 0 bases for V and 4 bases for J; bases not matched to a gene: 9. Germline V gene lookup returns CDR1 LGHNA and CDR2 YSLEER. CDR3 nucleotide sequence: TGCGCCAGCAGCCAAGATAGGGTCGGGACAGGGAGCACTGAAGCTTTCTTT. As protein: CASSQDRVGTGSTEAFF.

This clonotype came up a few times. The CDR3 loop is CASSLTPGQQETQYF. The CDR3 DNA reads TGTGCCAGCAGCTTAACGCCGGGACAGCAAGAGACCCAGTACTTC. The V gene is TRBV7-3, the J gene TRBJ2-5; 7 bases match TRBD1. Germline-derived CDR1 and CDR2 are SGHTA and FQGTGA. V shed 0 bases, J shed 2 bases, and the junction held 3 bases outside the gene matches. The length of the CDR3 is 15 residues.

The CDR3 protein is CASSSGRANNSPLHF. The CDR3 DNA reads as TGTGCCAGCTCTTCGGGGCGGGCCAATAATTCACCCCTCCACTTT. The V call is TRBV18, the J call TRBJ1-6; possibly TRBD1 for D (5 bases). CDR3 length: 15 amino acids. Germline assignment: CDR1 KGHSH and CDR2 LQKENI. Trimming took off 6 bases at V and 5 bases at J, with 14 bases between the two ends.

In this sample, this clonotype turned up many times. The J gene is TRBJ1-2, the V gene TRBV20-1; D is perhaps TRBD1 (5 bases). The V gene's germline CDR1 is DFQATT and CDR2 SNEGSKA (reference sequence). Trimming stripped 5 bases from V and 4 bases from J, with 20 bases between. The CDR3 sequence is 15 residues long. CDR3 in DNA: TGCAGTGCTCTCGACAGCTCTTTAGAATTCTATGGCTACACCTTC. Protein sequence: CSALDSSLEFYGYTF.

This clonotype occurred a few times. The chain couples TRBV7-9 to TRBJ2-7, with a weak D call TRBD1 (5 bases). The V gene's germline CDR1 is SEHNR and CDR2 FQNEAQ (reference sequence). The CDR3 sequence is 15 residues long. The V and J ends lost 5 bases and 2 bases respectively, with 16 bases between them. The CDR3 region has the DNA TGTGCCAGCAGCCGACACACAGGCCCCCCCTACGAGCAGTACTTC. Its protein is CASSRHTGPPYEQYF.

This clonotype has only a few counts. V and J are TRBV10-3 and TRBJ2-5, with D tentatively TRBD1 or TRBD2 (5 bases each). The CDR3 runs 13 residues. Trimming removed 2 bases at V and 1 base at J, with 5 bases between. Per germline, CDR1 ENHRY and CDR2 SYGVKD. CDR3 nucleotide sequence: TGTGCCATCAGTGAGGGGACCCAAGAGACCCAGTACTTC. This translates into CAISEGTQETQYF.

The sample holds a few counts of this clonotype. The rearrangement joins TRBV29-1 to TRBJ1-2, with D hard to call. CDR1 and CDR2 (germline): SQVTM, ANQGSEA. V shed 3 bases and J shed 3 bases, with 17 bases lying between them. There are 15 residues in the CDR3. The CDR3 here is CSVEASRQSDYGYTF. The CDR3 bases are TGCAGCGTTGAGGCCAGTCGGCAGTCAGACTATGGCTACACCTTC.

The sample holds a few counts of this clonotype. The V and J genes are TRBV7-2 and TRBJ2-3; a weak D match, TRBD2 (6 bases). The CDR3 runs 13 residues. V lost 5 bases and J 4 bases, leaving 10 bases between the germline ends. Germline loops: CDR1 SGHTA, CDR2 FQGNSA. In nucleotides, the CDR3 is TGTGCCAGCAGCCAGGGCGGGGCAGATACGCAGTATTTT. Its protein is CASSQGGADTQYF.

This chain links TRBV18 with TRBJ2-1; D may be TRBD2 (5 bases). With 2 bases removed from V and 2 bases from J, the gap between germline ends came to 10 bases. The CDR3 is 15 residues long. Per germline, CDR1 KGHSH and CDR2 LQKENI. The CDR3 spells CASSPGSEPYNEQFF. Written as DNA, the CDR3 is TGTGCCAGCTCACCAGGGAGCGAACCCTACAATGAGCAGTTCTTC.

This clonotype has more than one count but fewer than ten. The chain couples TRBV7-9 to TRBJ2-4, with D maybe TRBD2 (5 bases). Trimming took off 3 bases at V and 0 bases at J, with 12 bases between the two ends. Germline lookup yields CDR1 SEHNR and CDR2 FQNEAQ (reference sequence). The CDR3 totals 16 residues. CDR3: CASSFSTSRAKNIQYF. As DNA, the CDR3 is TGTGCCAGCAGCTTCTCTACTAGTCGAGCCAAAAACATTCAGTACTTC.

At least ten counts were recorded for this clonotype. The CDR3 DNA sequence: TGTGCCAGCAATAAGGTCGGGCTTTGGGACACTGAAGCTTTCTTT. It yields the protein CASNKVGLWDTEAFF. This sequence joins TRBV6-5 and TRBJ1-1; D unclear. V was shortened by 7 bases and J by 3 bases, with 18 bases between the two germline ends. This CDR3 region has 15 residues. Germline V CDR1 and CDR2: MNHEY, SVGAGI.

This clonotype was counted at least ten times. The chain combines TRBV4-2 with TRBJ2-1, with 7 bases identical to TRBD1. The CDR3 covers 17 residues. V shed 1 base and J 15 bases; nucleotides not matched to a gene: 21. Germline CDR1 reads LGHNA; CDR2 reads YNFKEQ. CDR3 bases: TGTGCCAGCAGCCAAGCGGCGAGCGAACAGGGGATGGATGCTTGGTTCTTC. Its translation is CASSQAASEQGMDAWFF.